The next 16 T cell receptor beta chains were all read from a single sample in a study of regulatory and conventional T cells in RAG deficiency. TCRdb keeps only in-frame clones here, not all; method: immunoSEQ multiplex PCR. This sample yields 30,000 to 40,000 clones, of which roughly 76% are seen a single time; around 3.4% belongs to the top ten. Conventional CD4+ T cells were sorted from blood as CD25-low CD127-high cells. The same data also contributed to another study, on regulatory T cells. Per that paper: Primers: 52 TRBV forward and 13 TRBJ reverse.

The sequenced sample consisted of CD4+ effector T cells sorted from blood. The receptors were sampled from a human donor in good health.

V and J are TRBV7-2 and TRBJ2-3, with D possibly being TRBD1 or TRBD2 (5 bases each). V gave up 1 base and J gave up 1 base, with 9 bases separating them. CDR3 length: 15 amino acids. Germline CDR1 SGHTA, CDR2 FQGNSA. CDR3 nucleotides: TGTGCCAGCAGCTTAGGGGGACCGCGCACAGATACGCAGTATTTT. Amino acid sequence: CASSLGGPRTDTQYF.

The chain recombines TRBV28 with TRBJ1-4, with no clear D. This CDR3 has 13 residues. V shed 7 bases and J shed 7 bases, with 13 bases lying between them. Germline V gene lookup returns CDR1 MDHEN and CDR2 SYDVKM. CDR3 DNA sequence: TGTGCCAGCACCCCCGGGCCCGTTGAAAAACTGTTTTTT. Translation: CASTPGPVEKLFF.

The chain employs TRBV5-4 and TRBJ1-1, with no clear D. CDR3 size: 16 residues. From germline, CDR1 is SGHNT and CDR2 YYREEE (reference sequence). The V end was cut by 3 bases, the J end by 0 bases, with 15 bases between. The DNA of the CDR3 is TGTGCCAGCAGCTCCCGGGTCCGGGAGTTGAACACTGAAGCTTTCTTT. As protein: CASSSRVRELNTEAFF.

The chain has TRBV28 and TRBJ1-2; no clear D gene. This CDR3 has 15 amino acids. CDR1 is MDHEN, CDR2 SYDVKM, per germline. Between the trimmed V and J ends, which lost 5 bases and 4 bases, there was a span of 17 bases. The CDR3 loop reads CASSRPADGSYGYTF. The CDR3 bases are TGTGCCAGCAGTCGACCTGCAGATGGGAGCTATGGCTACACCTTC.

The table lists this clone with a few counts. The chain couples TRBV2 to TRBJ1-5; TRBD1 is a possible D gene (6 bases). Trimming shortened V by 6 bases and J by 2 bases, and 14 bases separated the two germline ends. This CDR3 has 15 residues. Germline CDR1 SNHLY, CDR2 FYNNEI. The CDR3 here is CASRVGALGNQPQHF. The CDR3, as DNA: TGTGCCAGCAGGGTGGGGGCTCTGGGCAATCAGCCCCAGCATTTT.

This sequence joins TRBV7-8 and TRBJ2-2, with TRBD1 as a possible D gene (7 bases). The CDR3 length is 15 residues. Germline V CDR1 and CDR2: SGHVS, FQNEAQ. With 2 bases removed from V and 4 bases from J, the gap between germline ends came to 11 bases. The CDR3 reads CASSLQQGGTGELFF. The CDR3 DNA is TGTGCCAGCAGCTTACAGCAGGGGGGCACCGGGGAGCTGTTTTTT.

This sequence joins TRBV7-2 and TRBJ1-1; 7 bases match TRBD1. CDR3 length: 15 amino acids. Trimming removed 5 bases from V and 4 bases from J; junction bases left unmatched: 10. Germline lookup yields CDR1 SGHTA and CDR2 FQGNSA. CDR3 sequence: CASSQTGRGGTEAFF. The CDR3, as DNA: TGTGCCAGCAGCCAGACAGGGAGGGGAGGCACTGAAGCTTTCTTT.

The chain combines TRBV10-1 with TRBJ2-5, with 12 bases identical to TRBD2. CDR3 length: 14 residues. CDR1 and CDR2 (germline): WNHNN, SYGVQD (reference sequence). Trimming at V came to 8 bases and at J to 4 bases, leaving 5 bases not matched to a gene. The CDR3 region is CASLLAGGLETQYF. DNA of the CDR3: TGCGCCAGCCTACTAGCGGGGGGATTAGAGACCCAGTACTTC.

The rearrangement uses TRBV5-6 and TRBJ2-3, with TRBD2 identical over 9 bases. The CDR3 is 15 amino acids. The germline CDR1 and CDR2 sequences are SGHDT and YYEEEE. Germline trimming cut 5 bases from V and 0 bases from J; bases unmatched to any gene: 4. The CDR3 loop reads CASSRLAASTDTQYF. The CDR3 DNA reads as TGTGCCAGCAGTCGACTAGCGGCTAGCACAGATACGCAGTATTTT.

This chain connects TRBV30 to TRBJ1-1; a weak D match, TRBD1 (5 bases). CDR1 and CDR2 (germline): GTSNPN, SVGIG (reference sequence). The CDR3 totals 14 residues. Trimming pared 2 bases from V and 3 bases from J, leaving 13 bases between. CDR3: CAWSSDGGDTEAFF. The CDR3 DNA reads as TGTGCCTGGAGTTCGGACGGGGGGGACACTGAAGCTTTCTTT.

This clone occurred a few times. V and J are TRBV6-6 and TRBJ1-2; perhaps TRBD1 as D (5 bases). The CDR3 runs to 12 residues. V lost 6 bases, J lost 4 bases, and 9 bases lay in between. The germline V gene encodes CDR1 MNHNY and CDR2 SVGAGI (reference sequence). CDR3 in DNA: TGTGCCAGCAGACAGGAGGGCTATGGCTACACCTTC. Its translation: CASRQEGYGYTF.

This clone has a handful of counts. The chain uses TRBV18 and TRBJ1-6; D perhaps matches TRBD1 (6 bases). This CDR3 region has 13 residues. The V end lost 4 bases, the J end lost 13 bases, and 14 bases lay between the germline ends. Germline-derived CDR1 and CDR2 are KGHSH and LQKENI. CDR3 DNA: TGTGCCAGCTCACGGGACACTCGAGGGCCCCTCCACTTT. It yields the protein CASSRDTRGPLHF. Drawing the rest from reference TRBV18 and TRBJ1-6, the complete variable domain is NAGVMQNPRHLVRRRGQEARLRCSPMKGHSHVYWYRQLPEEGLKFMVYLQKENIIDESGMPKERFSAEFPKEGPSILRIQQVVRGDSAAYFCASSRDTRGPLHFGNGTRLTVT.

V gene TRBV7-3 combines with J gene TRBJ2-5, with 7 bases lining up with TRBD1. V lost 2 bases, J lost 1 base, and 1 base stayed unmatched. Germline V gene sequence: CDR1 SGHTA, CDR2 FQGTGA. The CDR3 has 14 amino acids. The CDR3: CASSLAGGQETQYF. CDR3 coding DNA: TGTGCCAGCAGCTTAGCAGGGGGCCAAGAGACCCAGTACTTC.

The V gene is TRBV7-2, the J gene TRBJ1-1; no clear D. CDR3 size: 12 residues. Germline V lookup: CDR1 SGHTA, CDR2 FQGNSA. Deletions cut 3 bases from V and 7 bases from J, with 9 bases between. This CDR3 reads CASSFDTVEAFF. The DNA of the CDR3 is TGTGCCAGCAGCTTCGACACGGTTGAAGCTTTCTTT.

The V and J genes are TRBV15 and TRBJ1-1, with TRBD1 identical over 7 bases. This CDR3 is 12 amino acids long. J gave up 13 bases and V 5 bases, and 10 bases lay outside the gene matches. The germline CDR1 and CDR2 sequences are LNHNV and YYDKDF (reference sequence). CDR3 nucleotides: TGTGCCACCAGCCCTCCAGGGGGAAGGATTTTCTTT. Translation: CATSPPGGRIFF.

CDR3 nucleotides: TGTGCCATCAGCGGGGACAGGGAAAAACTGTTTTTT. It translates to CAISGDREKLFF. The chain links TRBV10-3 to TRBJ1-4, with 8 bases aligning to TRBD1. CDR3 length equals 12 residues. Germline values: CDR1 ENHRY, CDR2 SYGVKD. The junction had 2 bases not matched to a gene; V was cut back by 6 bases and J by 8 bases.